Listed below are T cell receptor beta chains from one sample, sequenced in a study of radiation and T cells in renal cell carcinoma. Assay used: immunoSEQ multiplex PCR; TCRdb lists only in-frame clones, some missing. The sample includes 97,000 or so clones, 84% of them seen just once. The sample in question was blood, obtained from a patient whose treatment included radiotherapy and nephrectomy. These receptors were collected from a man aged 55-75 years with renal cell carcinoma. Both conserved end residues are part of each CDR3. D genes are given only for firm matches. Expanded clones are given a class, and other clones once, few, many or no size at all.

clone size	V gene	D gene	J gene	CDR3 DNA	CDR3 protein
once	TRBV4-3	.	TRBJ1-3	TGCGCCAGCAGTTTCCAGGGAGGAAACACCATATATTTT	CASSFQGGNTIYF
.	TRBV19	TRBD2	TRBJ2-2	TGTGCCAGTAGGAGCGGGACCCGGAACACCGGGGAGCTGTTTTTT	CASRSGTRNTGELFF
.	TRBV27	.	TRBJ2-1	TGTGCCAGCAGTGCTGCGGGCCGCAATGAGCAGTTCTTC	CASSAAGRNEQFF
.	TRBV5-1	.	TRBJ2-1	TGCGCCAGCAGCGCCCCCCGGACAGGGGGCCTAGCGGGAGTAGGGTCCTACAATGAGCAGTTCTTC	CASSAPRTGGLAGVGSYNEQFF
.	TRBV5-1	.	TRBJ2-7	TGCGCCAGCAGCCCGACTATCGACTACGAGCAGTACTTC	CASSPTIDYEQYF
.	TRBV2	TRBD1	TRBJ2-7	TGTGCCAGCAGTGAAACGGTTATCAGGGGGCACGAGCAGTACTTC	CASSETVIRGHEQYF
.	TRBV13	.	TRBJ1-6	TGTGCCAGCAGCTTATTCAGAGGCAATAATTCACCCCTCCACTTT	CASSLFRGNNSPLHF
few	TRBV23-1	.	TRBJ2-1	TGCGCCAGCAGTCCAAGACACGCGCGGCGGTACAATGAGCAGTTCTTC	CASSPRHARRYNEQFF
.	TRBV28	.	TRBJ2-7	TGTGCCAGCTTTACCTACGAGCAGTACTTC	CASFTYEQYF
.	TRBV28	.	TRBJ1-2	TGTGCCAGCAGTTTAGGCGATCAGGACTACTATGGCTACACCTTC	CASSLGDQDYYGYTF
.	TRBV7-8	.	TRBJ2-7	TGTGCCAGCAGCTTGGGCTGGGACACAACCTACGAGCAGTACTTC	CASSLGWDTTYEQYF
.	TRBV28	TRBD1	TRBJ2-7	TGTGCCAGCAGTTCAGACAGGGACCCCAAGGGTCACTACGAGCAGTACTTC	CASSSDRDPKGHYEQYF
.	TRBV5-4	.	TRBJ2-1	TGTGCCAGCAGCTTCCTCTCGAGCTCCTACAATGAGCAGTTCTTC	CASSFLSSSYNEQFF
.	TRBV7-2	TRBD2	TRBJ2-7	TGTGCCAGCAGCCCCGGGACTAGCGGCGAGCAGTACTTC	CASSPGTSGEQYF
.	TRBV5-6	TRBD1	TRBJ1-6	TGTGCCAGCACCACCATTAGGACAGGCGTCTCACCCCTCCACTTT	CASTTIRTGVSPLHF
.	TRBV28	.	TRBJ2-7	TGTGCCAGCAGTTTAGAGGGCCCCTTCGGCGAGCAGTACTTC	CASSLEGPFGEQYF
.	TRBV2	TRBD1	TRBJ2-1	TGTGCCAGCAGTGAGATGGGACAGGGTGTTAGTGAGCAGTTCTTC	CASSEMGQGVSEQFF
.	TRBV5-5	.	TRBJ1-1	TGTGCCAGCAGCTTGGCCCCAACAAGGAACACTGAAGCTTTCTTT	CASSLAPTRNTEAFF
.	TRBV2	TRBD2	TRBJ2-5	TGTGCCAGCAGTATCGGGACTAGCGGGAGAATAACGCGGGCCAGGACCCAGTACTTC	CASSIGTSGRITRARTQYF
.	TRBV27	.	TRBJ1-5	TGTGCCAGCAGTTTAATCAGGCCGGGCGGTCAGCCCCAGCATTTT	CASSLIRPGGQPQHF
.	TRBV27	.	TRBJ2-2	TGTGCCAGCGGACAATTGCCAGGAAACACCGGGGAGCTGTTTTTT	CASGQLPGNTGELFF
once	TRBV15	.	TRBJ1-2	TGTGCCACCAGCAGAGATCAGGCAGGGATTAACTATGGCTACACCTTC	CATSRDQAGINYGYTF
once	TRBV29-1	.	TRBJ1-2	TGCAGCGTTGAAGAGTGGGACACTGACTATGGCTACACCTTC	CSVEEWDTDYGYTF
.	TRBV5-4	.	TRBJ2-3	TGTGCCAGCAGCTTGGCCTGGGGCGGGGTTAGCACAGATACGCAGTATTTT	CASSLAWGGVSTDTQYF
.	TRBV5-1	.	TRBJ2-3	TGCGCCAGCAGCTTATACTCCGGGACGCAAAGCACAGATACGCAGTATTTT	CASSLYSGTQSTDTQYF
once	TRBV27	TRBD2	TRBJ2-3	TGTGCCAGCAGCCCGGGACTAGCGAGGAGCACAGATACGCAGTATTTT	CASSPGLARSTDTQYF
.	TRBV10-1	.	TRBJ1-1	TGCGCCAGCAGTGACCCGAACACTGAAGCTTTCTTT	CASSDPNTEAFF
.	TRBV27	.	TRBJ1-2	TGTGCCAGCGCCCTAGGGTTTGACTATGGCTACACCTTC	CASALGFDYGYTF
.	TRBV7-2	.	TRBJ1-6	TGTGCCAGCAGCTCGGGGGTACGGATTAATTCACCCCTCCACTTT	CASSSGVRINSPLHF
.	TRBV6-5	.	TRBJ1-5	TGTGCCAGCAGTTACATCGGGGGTGATAGCAATCAGCCCCAGCATTTT	CASSYIGGDSNQPQHF
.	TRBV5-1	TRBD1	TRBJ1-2	TGCGCCAGCAGCTTAGAGGGACAGGGCGTTGATGGCTACACCTTC	CASSLEGQGVDGYTF
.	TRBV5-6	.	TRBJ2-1	TGTGCCAGCAGCTCACAGGGACGCGCGATAAGTGAGCAGTTCTTC	CASSSQGRAISEQFF
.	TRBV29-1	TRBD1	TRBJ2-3	TGCAGCGTTGAAGATCTTGGGACAGGGATTCTGACAGATACGCAGTATTTT	CSVEDLGTGILTDTQYF
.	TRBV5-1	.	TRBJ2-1	TGCGCCAGCAGCTTGTATGGCAGTGAGAATGAGCAGTTCTTC	CASSLYGSENEQFF
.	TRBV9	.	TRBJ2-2	TGTGCCAGCAGCGTAGTAGGGACCGGGGAGCTGTTTTTT	CASSVVGTGELFF
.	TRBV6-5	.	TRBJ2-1	TGTGCCAGCAGTGCCGACAGTCGCGGCTACAATGAGCAGTTCTTC	CASSADSRGYNEQFF
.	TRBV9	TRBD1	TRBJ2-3	TGTGCCAGCAGCGAGGGGACAGGGTCTGCGCAGTATTTT	CASSEGTGSAQYF
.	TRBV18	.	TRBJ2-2	TGTGCCAGCTCACCGAGTGGGCCCGGGGAGCTGTTTTTT	CASSPSGPGELFF
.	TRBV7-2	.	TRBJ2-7	TGTGCCAGCAGCTACACGTGGGGGCCGGGCTACGAGCAGTACTTC	CASSYTWGPGYEQYF
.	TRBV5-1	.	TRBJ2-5	TGCGCCAGCAGCTTCAACCAAGAGACCCAGTACTTC	CASSFNQETQYF
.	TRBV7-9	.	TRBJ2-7	TGTGCCAGCAGCCCTACCACAGGGCCAAGCTCCTACGAGCAGTACTTC	CASSPTTGPSSYEQYF
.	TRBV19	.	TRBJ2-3	TGTGCCAGTACGACAGGCCCTTTTTTGGGAGATACGCAGTATTTT	CASTTGPFLGDTQYF
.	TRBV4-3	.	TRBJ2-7	TGCGCCAGCAGCCAAGCCGGAGGGAGCTACGAGCAGTACTTC	CASSQAGGSYEQYF
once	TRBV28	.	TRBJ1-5	TGTGCCACCAGGCTGGTTAGTCGGATTCAGCCCCAGCATTTT	CATRLVSRIQPQHF
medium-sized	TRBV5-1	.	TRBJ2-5	TGCGCCAGCTGTCGCCAGGGGCCCCGGGAGACCCAGTACTTC	CASCRQGPRETQYF
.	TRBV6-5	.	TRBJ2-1	TGTGCCACCACACTACTAGGCGGTGAGCAGTTCTTC	CATTLLGGEQFF
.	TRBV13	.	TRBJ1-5	TGTGCCAGCAGCTTAGGCAGGGACAATCAGCCCCAGCATTTT	CASSLGRDNQPQHF
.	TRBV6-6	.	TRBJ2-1	TGTGCCAGCAACCCAAAGGGGGGGAGTCGGCAGTTCTTC	CASNPKGGSRQFF
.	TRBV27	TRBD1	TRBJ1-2	TGTGCCAGCAGTTTAACAGGGGGCCCAAGGGGCTACACCTTC	CASSLTGGPRGYTF
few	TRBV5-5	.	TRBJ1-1	TGTGCCAGCAGTTTGAGACAGGCGTCCCGAGAAGCTTTCTTT	CASSLRQASREAFF
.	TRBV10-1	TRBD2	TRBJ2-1	TGCGCCAGCGGGACTAGCGGGAGAGGCTACAATGAGCAGTTCTTC	CASGTSGRGYNEQFF
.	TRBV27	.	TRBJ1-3	TGTGCCAGCAGCAGAGGGGCTGGAAACACCATATATTTT	CASSRGAGNTIYF
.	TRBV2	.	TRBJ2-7	TGTGCCAGCAGTCTACAGGCCGCTATCGGCTACGAGCAGTACTTC	CASSLQAAIGYEQYF
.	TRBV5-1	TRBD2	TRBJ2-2	TGCGCCAGCAGAGCGGGAGGCCCGAACACCGGGGAGCTGTTTTTT	CASRAGGPNTGELFF